The clone carrying this T cell receptor (beta chain) was seen more than once but under ten times. These data originate in a study of human T cells and chemical hapten exposure. Study-wide background: Recorded diagnoses among the mostly female patients were alopecia areata, totalis or universalis.

Time point specified: patch test 3, about 24 weeks after DPC sensitization. Documented treatment: therapeutic diphenylcyclopropenone sensitization with weekly scalp DPC. TCRdb re-called the RACE reads with MiXCR, one entry per CDR3 protein. Of about 76,000 distinct CDR3 sequences listed, 10% to 15% are singletons. Deletions cut 4 bases from V and 6 bases from J, with 12 bases between. Germline V CDR1 and CDR2: MNHNY, SVGAGI (reference sequence). The CDR3 loop spans 14 amino acids. The receptor was isolated from a woman between 50 and 59 years old with alopecia areata. Some clones in this sample may be carry-over from other donors' samples. Here the sequenced sample was whole blood, taken in connection with sensitization to the hapten diphenylcyclopropenone (DPC). The V call is TRBV6-6, the J call TRBJ1-4; D may be TRBD1 (5 bases). DNA of the CDR3: TGTGCCAGCAGTTCTCAGGGCGGCTATGAAAAACTGTTTTTT. Translated, it gives CASSSQGGYEKLFF.